Listed below are T cell receptor beta chains from one sample, sequenced in a study of blood T cell repertoires in COVID-19. Some clones are missing from TCRdb's copy, which holds only in-frame ones; the method was immunoSEQ multiplex PCR. In the table there are about 200,000 clones, about 82% of which are singletons. Sequencing input: peripheral blood. The receptors here all came from a woman of 80 years or more with acute or convalescent COVID-19. The CDR3 runs from the conserved cysteine through the conserved F or W. D genes are given only for firm matches. The size field is filled for only some rows; it gives once, few, many or a size class.

V	size	D	J	CDR3
TRBV7-3	many	-	TRBJ1-6	CASSSGLDSPLHF
TRBV10-1	-	-	TRBJ1-3	CASSEHSGNTIYF
TRBV27	-	-	TRBJ1-5	CASSPFRDLWSNQPQHF
TRBV18	-	TRBD2	TRBJ2-3	CASSRLAGATDTQYF
TRBV6-5	-	-	TRBJ2-5	CASRGAAGQETQYF
TRBV3-1/TRBV3-2	-	-	TRBJ2-7	CASSLTSSYEQYF
TRBV7-2	-	TRBD1	TRBJ2-7	CASSRGQVQSYEQYF
TRBV6-2/TRBV6-3	few	TRBD2	TRBJ2-7	CASSRAGGPSYEQYF
TRBV18	once	-	TRBJ2-5	CASSPPGGPQETQYF
TRBV18	-	TRBD1	TRBJ2-3	CASLVDRDRGADTQYF
TRBV9	many	-	TRBJ1-3	CASSGVARVTGNTIYF
TRBV24-1	-	-	TRBJ2-1	CATSDTAEDEQFF
TRBV4-1	-	-	TRBJ2-5	CASSPRTADTQETQYF
TRBV24-1	-	TRBD1	TRBJ2-5	CATSDTTGERETQYF
TRBV3-1/TRBV3-2	-	-	TRBJ1-6	CASSQGGVRSSPLHF
TRBV11-3	-	TRBD2	TRBJ2-5	CASSSSGGNQETQYF
TRBV3-1/TRBV3-2	-	-	TRBJ1-2	CASSQDQAGAGGYTF
TRBV6-5	-	-	TRBJ1-4	CASTPLRGVGEKLFF
TRBV6-5	-	TRBD2	TRBJ2-1	CATQTSGAYNEQFF
TRBV18	-	-	TRBJ1-1	CASSPSNPGNTEAFF
TRBV9	-	TRBD2	TRBJ2-3	CASTRGGADTQYF
TRBV12-3/TRBV12-4	-	-	TRBJ2-7	CASSLAEGWEQYF
TRBV3-1/TRBV3-2	-	-	TRBJ1-6	CASQGFNSPLHF
TRBV19	once	TRBD1	TRBJ1-1	CASSDRGASEAFF
TRBV7-9	-	TRBD2	TRBJ2-2	CASSLGLADIDTGELFF
TRBV7-3	-	-	TRBJ2-1	CASSPTGGANSYNEQFF
TRBV27	once	TRBD2	TRBJ2-7	CASGPAGGPAEQYF
TRBV15	-	-	TRBJ2-7	CATSRDTQGDYEQYF
TRBV25-1	-	TRBD1	TRBJ1-3	CASSEGTGIGNTIYF
TRBV6-2/TRBV6-3	-	-	TRBJ1-5	CASSYSRNQPQHF
TRBV30	-	-	TRBJ1-5	CAWSVSLENQPQHF
TRBV29-1	once	TRBD2	TRBJ2-7	CSVTPSGSNEQYF
TRBV10-3	-	TRBD1	TRBJ1-2	CAISELEQGASGYTF
TRBV19	-	-	TRBJ2-1	CASSRHNYNEQFF
TRBV14	few	-	TRBJ1-2	CASSQDIQSYGYTF
TRBV19	-	-	TRBJ2-7	CASTTGQGYEQYF
TRBV7-2	-	-	TRBJ2-1	CASSLEADYNEQFF
TRBV5-4	-	TRBD1	TRBJ2-5	CASSLAGTGQETQYF
TRBV28	-	-	TRBJ1-1	CATTRRGAFF
TRBV19	-	-	TRBJ2-5	CASTLRAGQNQETQYF
TRBV11-3	-	TRBD2	TRBJ2-1	CASSLDLAGDSSYNEQFF
TRBV5-1	once	TRBD2	TRBJ2-1	CASSFGLAGDNEQFF
TRBV27	-	-	TRBJ1-5	CASRLSGGGNQPQHF
TRBV2	few	TRBD1	TRBJ2-7	CASSGIQGAYEQYF
TRBV6-5	-	TRBD1	TRBJ1-5	CASILRTGGEPQHF